Following are 26 T cell receptor beta chains from one sample sequenced in a study of identical twins. TCRdb independently ran MiXCR on the 5' RACE reads; one entry per CDR3 protein. The sample lists around 480,000 distinct CDR3 sequences; 13% to 15% were seen once. Separately, the same data were catalogued under a study of yellow fever vaccine responses in identical twins.

Sequencing input: CD4+ T cells sorted from blood. These receptors came from a woman aged 18-29 years in good health.

This clonotype came up a few times. The chain joins TRBV6-1 to TRBJ1-5, with D tentatively TRBD1 (5 bases). Germline CDR1 MNHNS, CDR2 SASEGT. This CDR3 region has 14 residues. V shed 4 bases and J shed 4 bases, with 11 bases lying between them. CDR3 coding DNA: TGTGCCAGCAGTGGGGGCCCTAAAAATCAGCCCCAGCATTTT. The encoded protein is CASSGGPKNQPQHF.

This clonotype was found many times. This chain uses TRBV12-3 or TRBV12-4 with TRBJ2-7; D remains unclear. This CDR3 spans 12 amino acids. V lost 5 bases to trimming and J lost 4 bases, with 9 bases between them. The CDR3 nucleotides read TGTGCCAGCAGTGATAGTGGGTACGAGCAGTACTTC. It codes for CASSDSGYEQYF.

J is TRBJ2-7 and V is TRBV20-1; D ambiguous. V lost 5 bases to trimming and J lost 2 bases, with 13 bases between them. This CDR3 spans 13 amino acids. CDR1 and CDR2 (germline): DFQATT, SNEGSKA (reference sequence). CDR3 sequence reads: CSASKGPTYEQYF. For the CDR3, the DNA is TGCAGTGCTTCTAAGGGTCCGACCTACGAGCAGTACTTC.

This clonotype was counted between two and nine times. At one of its ends the junction is not consistent with the germline gene, which may arise from a read error. The chain uses TRBV3-1 and TRBJ2-4, with D possibly being TRBD2 (6 bases). CDR1 is LGHDT, CDR2 YNNKEL, per germline (reference sequence). This CDR3 region has 14 residues. CDR3 nucleotides: TGTGCCAGCAGCCAAGGTTCCGAGGGAGGATCCGCTGGCTTC. This encodes CASSQGSEGGSAGF.

This clonotype was seen only a few times. The V gene is TRBV11-2, the J gene TRBJ2-3; 12 bases match TRBD2. After removal of 2 bases from V and 4 bases from J, the junction contained 10 bases not matched to a gene. CDR3 length: 18 residues. The germline V gene encodes CDR1 SGHAT and CDR2 FQNNGV. The CDR3 loop reads CASSLKGLAGSAPDTQYF. CDR3 in DNA: TGTGCCAGCAGCTTAAAGGGACTAGCGGGCTCAGCCCCAGATACGCAGTATTTT.

The rearrangement joins TRBV11-3 to TRBJ1-2, with 8 positions matching TRBD1. After removal of 5 bases from V and 8 bases from J, the junction contained 10 bases not matched to a gene. The CDR3 is made up of 14 amino acids. Germline lookup yields CDR1 SGHNT and CDR2 YENEEA. In DNA form, the CDR3 reads TGTGCCAGCAGCAACAGGGGGATCCCCTGGGGCTACACCTTC. As protein: CASSNRGIPWGYTF.

This clonotype came up a few times. The J gene is TRBJ1-2, the V gene TRBV3-1; the D is unclear. Germline V gene data show CDR1 as LGHDT and CDR2 as YNNKEL (reference sequence). The length of the CDR3 is 15 residues. V gave up 5 bases and J gave up 0 bases, with 13 bases separating them. CDR3 DNA: TGTGCCAGCAGCAATTCAGCCACTACTAACTATGGCTACACCTTC. This encodes CASSNSATTNYGYTF.

This chain links TRBV5-1 with TRBJ2-1, with 7 nucleotides matching TRBD2. The CDR3 has 16 residues. Trimming removed 0 bases from V and 4 bases from J; junction bases left unmatched: 7. In germline, CDR1 is SGHRS, CDR2 YFSETQ. The CDR3 sequence: CASSLVWEGQYNEQFF. Written as DNA, the CDR3 is TGCGCCAGCAGCTTGGTTTGGGAGGGCCAATACAATGAGCAGTTCTTC.

This clonotype was observed a few times. The rearrangement links TRBV29-1 to TRBJ1-1, with no clear D. Trimming left V 7 bases short and J 0 bases short, with 12 bases between. The CDR3 spans 13 residues. CDR1 and CDR2 from the germline V gene are SQVTM and ANQGSEA. CDR3 sequence (DNA): TGCAGCGCCTCGACGGATATGAACACTGAAGCTTTCTTT. Amino acids: CSASTDMNTEAFF.

This clonotype was detected a few times. V usage is TRBV5-8 and J usage is TRBJ2-1; a weak D match, TRBD1 (5 bases). Germline V gives CDR1 SGHTS, CDR2 YDEGEE. This CDR3 is built from 12 residues. The germline V and J ends were trimmed by 4 bases and 10 bases, with 12 bases remaining between them. Here the CDR3 reads CASSLLRTEQFF. CDR3 bases: TGTGCCAGCAGCCTCCTCCGGACAGAGCAGTTCTTC.

This rearrangement joins TRBV11-2 to TRBJ2-1, with 10 bases identical to TRBD1. With V trimmed by 1 base and J by 8 bases, 11 bases remained unmatched. This CDR3 region has 17 residues. The germline CDR1 and CDR2 sequences are SGHAT and FQNNGV. The CDR3 here is CASSLVGGQGMGYEQFF. In DNA, the CDR3 is TGTGCCAGCAGCTTAGTAGGGGGACAGGGGATGGGGTATGAGCAGTTCTTC.

This chain joins TRBV18 and TRBJ2-7; D gene uncertain. CDR1 and CDR2 (germline): KGHSH, LQKENI. Trimming left V 6 bases short and J 4 bases short, with 13 bases between. This CDR3 has 13 residues. CDR3 region: CASSPTDVYEQYF. Written as DNA, the CDR3 is TGTGCCAGCTCCCCGACGGACGTATACGAGCAGTACTTC.

This clonotype was seen only a few times. This chain uses TRBV20-1 with TRBJ2-6, with D maybe TRBD2 (7 bases). V gave up 1 base and J gave up 0 bases, with 16 bases separating them. CDR1 is DFQATT, CDR2 SNEGSKA, per germline (reference sequence). This CDR3 comprises 18 residues. The CDR3 bases are TGCAGTGCTAGAGGCGGGGGCCGATCTCACTCTGGGGCCAACGTCCTGACTTTC. Protein sequence: CSARGGGRSHSGANVLTF.

This chain connects TRBV7-2 to TRBJ2-1, with 14 bases aligning to TRBD2. Germline-derived CDR1 and CDR2 are SGHTA and FQGNSA. The CDR3 loop spans 16 amino acids. The ends lost 5 bases at V and 6 bases at J; junction bases unmatched: 6. CDR3: CASSTGTSGSLNEQFF. CDR3 DNA: TGTGCCAGCAGCACAGGGACTAGCGGGAGTCTCAATGAGCAGTTCTTC.

The V gene is TRBV30, the J gene TRBJ2-5, with D uncertain. Germline CDR1 GTSNPN, CDR2 SVGIG (reference sequence). The ends were cut back, 2 bases at V and 5 bases at J, with 6 bases in the middle. The CDR3 extends over 11 amino acids. The CDR3 sequence is CAWSTGETQYF. The CDR3 coding sequence is TGTGCCTGGAGTACCGGTGAGACCCAGTACTTC.

This clonotype has only a few counts. V is TRBV27 and J is TRBJ2-3, with D unresolved. CDR1 and CDR2 from the germline V gene are MNHEY and SMNVEV (reference sequence). CDR3 length: 15 residues. V was trimmed by 2 bases and J by 1 base, leaving 10 bases between them. CDR3 in amino acids: CASSLVLVGTDTQYF. As DNA, the CDR3 is TGTGCCAGCAGTTTAGTACTTGTAGGCACAGATACGCAGTATTTT.

This clonotype occurred many times. The rearrangement joins TRBV24-1 to TRBJ1-5, with unresolved D. Germline CDR1 is KGHDR and CDR2 is SFDVKD. The CDR3 is 13 residues long. V gave up 6 bases and J gave up 3 bases, with 8 bases separating them. The CDR3 nucleotides are TGTGCCACCAGTCTGGGTTCCAATCAGCCCCAGCATTTT. Its protein is CATSLGSNQPQHF.

This clonotype has a count of ten or more. The chain employs TRBV7-2 and TRBJ2-3, with 7 bases matching TRBD2. V gave up 3 bases and J gave up 5 bases; unmatched junction bases: 5. Germline V gene sequence: CDR1 SGHTA, CDR2 FQGNSA. The CDR3 extends over 14 amino acids. CDR3 nucleotide sequence: TGTGCCAGCAGCTTCCGACTAGCTGGAGATACGCAGTATTTT. This gives the protein CASSFRLAGDTQYF.

The table lists this clonotype with many counts. The chain carries TRBV27 and TRBJ1-4; TRBD1 matches 11 bases. The CDR3 is 16 amino acids. V was clipped by 2 bases and J by 7 bases; unmatched bases: 6. CDR1 is MNHEY, CDR2 SMNVEV, per germline (reference sequence). Here the CDR3 DNA reads TGTGCCAGCAGTTTAATTACCGGGACAGGGGGTGAAAAACTGTTTTTT. This gives the protein CASSLITGTGGEKLFF.

The V call is TRBV5-1, the J call TRBJ2-7; D is possibly TRBD1 (6 bases). This CDR3 contains 14 residues. Trimming removed 4 bases from V and 3 bases from J, with 14 bases in between. CDR1 and CDR2 from the germline V gene are SGHRS and YFSETQ. Here the CDR3 reads CASSGSRGNYEQYF. The DNA for the CDR3 is TGCGCCAGCAGCGGGAGCAGGGGTAACTACGAGCAGTACTTC. Full variable domain (remainder filled in from reference TRBV5-1 and TRBJ2-7): KAGVTQTPRYLIKTRGQQVTLSCSPISGHRSVSWYQQTPGQGLQFLFEYFSETQRNKGNFPGRFSGRQFSNSRSEMNVSTLELGDSALYLCASSGSRGNYEQYFGPGTRLTVT.

The rearrangement links TRBV2 to TRBJ1-2; 8 bases fit TRBD1. Trimming at V came to 2 bases and at J to 3 bases, leaving 20 bases not matched to a gene. The CDR3 extends over 20 amino acids. Germline V gives CDR1 SNHLY, CDR2 FYNNEI. As DNA, the CDR3 is TGTGCCAGCAGTGAAAATAGGGGAAGGCAGGGGGCGCAGAGTTACTATGGCTACACCTTC. Translated, it gives CASSENRGRQGAQSYYGYTF.

The rearrangement links TRBV28 to TRBJ2-7, with a tentative D call TRBD1 (8 bases). V lost 5 bases to trimming and J lost 0 bases, with 14 bases between them. The CDR3 has 15 residues. CDR1 is MDHEN, CDR2 SYDVKM, per germline. CDR3 nucleotides: TGTGCCAGCAGTAAGACAGGGGACTACTCCTACGAGCAGTACTTC. This encodes CASSKTGDYSYEQYF.

This clonotype was recorded many times. The J gene is TRBJ2-1, the V gene TRBV12-3 or TRBV12-4; D might be TRBD2 (5 bases). V lost 1 base and J lost 0, with 10 bases in between. CDR3 length: 16 amino acids. CDR3 in amino acids: CASSLGLGSSYNEQFF. In DNA form, the CDR3 reads TGTGCCAGCAGTTTAGGCTTGGGGAGCTCCTACAATGAGCAGTTCTTC.

This clonotype showed up just a few times. This chain uses TRBV7-8 with TRBJ1-5, with 7 bases aligning to TRBD1. The CDR3 totals 17 residues. The trim removed 5 bases at V and 3 bases at J, leaving 13 bases unmatched. Germline CDR1 and CDR2: SGHVS and FQNEAQ. CDR3 nucleotides: TGTGCCAGCAGCATCGTTGGGACAGCAAAAAACAATCAGCCCCAGCATTTT. Translation: CASSIVGTAKNNQPQHF.

CDR3 amino acids: CSVETSGSTTSTDTQYF. DNA of the CDR3: TGCAGCGTGGAGACTAGCGGAAGTACCACTAGCACAGATACGCAGTATTTT. The chain employs TRBV29-1 and TRBJ2-3; 9 bases agree with TRBD2. CDR1 is SQVTM, CDR2 ANQGSEA, per germline. This CDR3 region has 17 residues. J was trimmed by 0 bases and V by 6 bases; bases with no gene match: 13.

The table lists this clonotype with a count of one. J is TRBJ2-5 and V is TRBV7-2; D call uncertain. The CDR3 spans 13 residues. Germline assignment: CDR1 SGHTA and CDR2 FQGNSA. Trimming took 5 bases from V and 1 from J, leaving 8 bases between them. CDR3 sequence: CASSLKRQETQYF. In DNA form, the CDR3 reads TGTGCCAGCAGCCTTAAGCGCCAAGAGACCCAGTACTTC. Combining the CDR3 with reference TRBV7-2 and TRBJ2-5 gives the whole variable domain GAGVSQSPSNKVTEKGKDVELRCDPISGHTALYWYRQSLGQGLEFLIYFQGNSAPDKSGLPSDRFSAERTGGSVSTLTIQRTQQEDSAVYLCASSLKRQETQYFGPGTRLLVL.